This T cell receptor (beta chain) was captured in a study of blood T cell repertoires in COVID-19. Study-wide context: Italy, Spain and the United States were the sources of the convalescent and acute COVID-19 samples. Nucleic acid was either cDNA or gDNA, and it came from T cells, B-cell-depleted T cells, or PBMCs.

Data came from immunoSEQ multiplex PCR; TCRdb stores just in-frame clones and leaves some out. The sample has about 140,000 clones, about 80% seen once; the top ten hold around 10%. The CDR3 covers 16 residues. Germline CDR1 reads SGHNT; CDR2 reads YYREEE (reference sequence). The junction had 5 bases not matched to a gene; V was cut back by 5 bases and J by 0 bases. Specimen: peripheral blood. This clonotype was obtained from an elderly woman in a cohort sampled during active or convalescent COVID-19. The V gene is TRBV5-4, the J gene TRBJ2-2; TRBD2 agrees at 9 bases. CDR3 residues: CASSMLAGTNTGELFF. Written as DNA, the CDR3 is TGTGCCAGCAGTATGCTAGCGGGGACGAACACCGGGGAGCTGTTTTTT.